The present T cell receptor beta chain was sequenced within a study of shared clonotypes between healthy human individuals. Per the authors' pipeline: There were no quality scores in the junction-only immunoSEQ sequences, so filtering differed. Some clones are missing from TCRdb's copy, which holds only in-frame ones; the method was immunoSEQ multiplex PCR. The DNA gave D and trimming, while V, J and clone size come from that table. This sample has about 1 million clones, with about 80% found just once. The donor cohort consisted entirely of Caucasian adults residing in Nashville, Tennessee. The CDR3 loop spans 15 amino acids. Germline V lookup: CDR1 SNHLY, CDR2 FYNNEI. Trimming at V came to 2 bases and at J to 5 bases, leaving 4 bases not matched to a gene.

The chain combines TRBV2 with TRBJ2-1; 9 nucleotides align to TRBD2. The source of this sequence is a man in his late teens or twenties in good health. The source material was memory CD4+ T cells sorted from blood. Regarding subset: CD45RA-negative fraction. Here the CDR3 reads CASSERVAGDNEQFF. The CDR3 bases are TGTGCCAGCAGTGAAAGGGTAGCGGGGGACAATGAGCAGTTCTTC. Using reference TRBV2 and TRBJ2-1 for the parts outside the CDR3, the full variable domain is EPEVTQTPSHQVTQMGQEVILRCVPISNHLYFYWYRQILGQKVEFLVSFYNNEISEKSEIFDDQFSVERPDGSNFTLKIRSTKLEDSAMYFCASSERVAGDNEQFFGPGTRLTVL.